Listed below are T cell receptor beta chains from one sample, sequenced in a study of T cells in Graves' hyperthyroidism and ophthalmopathy. TCRdb ran MiXCR on the multiplex PCR reads and lists one entry per CDR3 protein. Of about 640,000 distinct CDR3 sequences in the sample, less than 25% were seen once. Specimen: blood. These receptor sequences come from a man aged 30 to 39 with Graves' ophthalmopathy. Both conserved end residues are part of each CDR3. Fields, in order: CDR3 protein, J gene, V gene.

CDR3: CASSFRVFGGYTF; J: TRBJ1-2; V: TRBV5-6
CDR3: CASSGLYNTGELFF; J: TRBJ2-2; V: TRBV2
CDR3: CSALQGGQPQHF; J: TRBJ1-5; V: TRBV20-1
CDR3: CASSRTVSNQPQHF; J: TRBJ1-5; V: TRBV5-5
CDR3: CASSLGYGGISYEQYF; J: TRBJ2-7; V: TRBV11-2
CDR3: CASSIRGPGYEQYF; J: TRBJ2-7; V: TRBV28
CDR3: CASTSRGKGNTEAFF; J: TRBJ1-1; V: TRBV28
CDR3: CASSRSETQYF; J: TRBJ2-5; V: TRBV12-3/TRBV12-4
CDR3: CASSSTVLNQPQHF; J: TRBJ1-5; V: TRBV18
CDR3: CASSLRSGSSRSDSPLHF; J: TRBJ1-6; V: TRBV5-1
CDR3: CASSFDGGENSPYNEQFF; J: TRBJ2-1; V: TRBV28
CDR3: CASSPLMTSGRANEQFF; J: TRBJ2-1; V: TRBV12-3/TRBV12-4
CDR3: CSVEAPGGLGEQYF; J: TRBJ2-7; V: TRBV29-1
CDR3: CSGARGTDTQYF; J: TRBJ2-3; V: TRBV20-1
CDR3: CSASTTGSYSYEQYF; J: TRBJ2-7; V: TRBV20-1
CDR3: CASSLNLGEAFF; J: TRBJ1-1; V: TRBV28
CDR3: CASSLGGDRFSPLHF; J: TRBJ1-6; V: TRBV7-9
CDR3: CAWRLAGAGDTQYF; J: TRBJ2-3; V: TRBV30
CDR3: CSAMGGRNQPQHF; J: TRBJ1-5; V: TRBV20-1
CDR3: CVSSSQLHEKLFF; J: TRBJ1-4; V: TRBV12-3/TRBV12-4
CDR3: CASSSYAGTGERVYEQYF; J: TRBJ2-7; V: TRBV7-8
CDR3: CAWSESGGNIQYF; J: TRBJ2-4; V: TRBV30